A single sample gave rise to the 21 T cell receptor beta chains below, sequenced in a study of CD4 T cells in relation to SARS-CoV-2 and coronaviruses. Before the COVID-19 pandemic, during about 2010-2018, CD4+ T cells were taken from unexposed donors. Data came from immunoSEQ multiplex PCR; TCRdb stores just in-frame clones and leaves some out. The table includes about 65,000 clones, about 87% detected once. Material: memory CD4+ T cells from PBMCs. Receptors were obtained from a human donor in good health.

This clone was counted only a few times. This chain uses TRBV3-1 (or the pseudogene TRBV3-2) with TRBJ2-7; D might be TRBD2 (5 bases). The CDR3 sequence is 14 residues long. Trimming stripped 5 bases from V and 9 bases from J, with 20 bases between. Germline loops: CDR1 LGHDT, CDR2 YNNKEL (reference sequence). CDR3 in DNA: TGTGCCAGCAGCTACGGTACAGACCTACGGGGGCAGTACTTC. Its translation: CASSYGTDLRGQYF.

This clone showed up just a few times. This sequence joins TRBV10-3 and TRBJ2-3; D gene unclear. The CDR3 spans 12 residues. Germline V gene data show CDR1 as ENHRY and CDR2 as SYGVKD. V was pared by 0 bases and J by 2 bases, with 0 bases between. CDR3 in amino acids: CAISESTDTQYF. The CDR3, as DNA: TGTGCCATCAGTGAGTCCACAGATACGCAGTATTTT.

CDR3 protein: CASSPLAGSDNEQFF. The CDR3 nucleotides are TGTGCCAGCAGTCCTCTTGCGGGGTCTGACAATGAGCAGTTCTTC. The chain uses TRBV6-4 and TRBJ2-1, with D maybe TRBD2 (6 bases). Germline values: CDR1 MRHNA, CDR2 SNTAGT. Trimming pared 5 bases from V and 5 bases from J, leaving 16 bases between. The CDR3 extends over 15 amino acids.

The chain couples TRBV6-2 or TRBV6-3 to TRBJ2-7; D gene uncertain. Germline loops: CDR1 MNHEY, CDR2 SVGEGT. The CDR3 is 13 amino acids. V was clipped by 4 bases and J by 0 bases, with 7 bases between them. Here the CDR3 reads CASSSLASYEQYF. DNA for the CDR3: TGTGCCAGCAGTTCTCTTGCCTCCTACGAGCAGTACTTC.

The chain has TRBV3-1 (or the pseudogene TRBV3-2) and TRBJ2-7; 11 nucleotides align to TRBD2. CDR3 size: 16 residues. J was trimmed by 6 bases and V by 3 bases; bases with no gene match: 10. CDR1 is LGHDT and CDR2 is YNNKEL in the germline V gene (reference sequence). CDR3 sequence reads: CASSQRLAGQTLEQYF. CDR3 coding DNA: TGTGCCAGCAGCCAGAGACTAGCGGGACAAACTCTCGAGCAGTACTTC.

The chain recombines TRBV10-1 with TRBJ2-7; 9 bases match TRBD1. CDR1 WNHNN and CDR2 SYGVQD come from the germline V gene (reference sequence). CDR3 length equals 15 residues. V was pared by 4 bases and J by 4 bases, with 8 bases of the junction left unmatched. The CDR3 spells CASSGGTGSGYEQYF. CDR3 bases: TGCGCCAGCAGTGGGGGGACAGGGTCTGGTTACGAGCAGTACTTC.

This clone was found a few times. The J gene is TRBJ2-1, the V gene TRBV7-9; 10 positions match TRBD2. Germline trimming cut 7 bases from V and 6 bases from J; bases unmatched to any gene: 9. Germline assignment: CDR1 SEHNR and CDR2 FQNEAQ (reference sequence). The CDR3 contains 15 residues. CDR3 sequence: CASTYSGGTGNEQFF. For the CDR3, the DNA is TGTGCCAGCACCTATAGCGGGGGGACCGGCAATGAGCAGTTCTTC.

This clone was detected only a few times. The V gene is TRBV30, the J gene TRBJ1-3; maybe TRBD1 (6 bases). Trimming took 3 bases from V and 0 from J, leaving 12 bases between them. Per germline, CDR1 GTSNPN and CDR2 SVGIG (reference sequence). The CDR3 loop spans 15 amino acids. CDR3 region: CAWSFRGLSGNTIYF. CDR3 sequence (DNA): TGTGCCTGGAGCTTCCGGGGGCTCTCTGGAAACACCATATATTTT. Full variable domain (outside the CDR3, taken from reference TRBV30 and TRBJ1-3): SQTIHQWPATLVQPVGSPLSLECTVEGTSNPNLYWYRQAAGRGLQLLFYSVGIGQISSEVPQNLSASRPQDRQFILSSKKLLLSDSGFYLCAWSFRGLSGNTIYFGEGSWLTVV.

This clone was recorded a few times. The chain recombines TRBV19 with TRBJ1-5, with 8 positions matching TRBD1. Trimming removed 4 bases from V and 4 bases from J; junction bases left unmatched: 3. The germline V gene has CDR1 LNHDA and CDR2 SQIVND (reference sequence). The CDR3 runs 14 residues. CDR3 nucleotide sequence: TGTGCCAGTAGTACCTACAGGGGGAATCAGCCCCAGCATTTT. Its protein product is CASSTYRGNQPQHF.

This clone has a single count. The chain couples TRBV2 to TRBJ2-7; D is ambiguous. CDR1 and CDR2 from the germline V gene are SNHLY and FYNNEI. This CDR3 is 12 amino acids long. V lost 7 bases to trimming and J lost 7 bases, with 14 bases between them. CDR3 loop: CASTQGSWEQYF. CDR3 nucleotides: TGTGCCAGCACCCAAGGCTCGTGGGAGCAGTACTTC.

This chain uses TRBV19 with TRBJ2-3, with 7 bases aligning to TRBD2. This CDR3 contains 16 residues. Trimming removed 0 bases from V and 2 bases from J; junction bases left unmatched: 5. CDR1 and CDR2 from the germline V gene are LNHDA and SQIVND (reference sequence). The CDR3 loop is CASSIDRAGLTDTQYF. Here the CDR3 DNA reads TGTGCCAGTAGTATAGACCGAGCGGGGCTCACAGATACGCAGTATTTT.

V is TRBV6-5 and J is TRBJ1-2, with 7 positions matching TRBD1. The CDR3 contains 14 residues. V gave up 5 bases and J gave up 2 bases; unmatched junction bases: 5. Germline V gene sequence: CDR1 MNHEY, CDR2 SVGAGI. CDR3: CASSSRGRNYGYTF. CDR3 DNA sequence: TGTGCCAGCAGTAGCAGGGGGAGGAACTATGGCTACACCTTC.

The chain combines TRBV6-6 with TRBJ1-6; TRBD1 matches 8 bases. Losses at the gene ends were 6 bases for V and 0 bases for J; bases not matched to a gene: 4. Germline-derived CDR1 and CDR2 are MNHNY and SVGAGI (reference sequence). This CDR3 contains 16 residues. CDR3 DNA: TGTGCCAGCAGGGGGACAGGCAGCTCCTATAATTCACCCCTCCACTTT. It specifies CASRGTGSSYNSPLHF.

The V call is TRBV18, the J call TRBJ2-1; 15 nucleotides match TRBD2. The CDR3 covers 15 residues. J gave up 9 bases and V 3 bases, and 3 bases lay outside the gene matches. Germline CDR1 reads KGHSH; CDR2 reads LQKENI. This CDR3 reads CASSPGLAGGSEQFF. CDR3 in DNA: TGTGCCAGCTCACCTGGACTAGCGGGGGGGTCTGAGCAGTTCTTC.

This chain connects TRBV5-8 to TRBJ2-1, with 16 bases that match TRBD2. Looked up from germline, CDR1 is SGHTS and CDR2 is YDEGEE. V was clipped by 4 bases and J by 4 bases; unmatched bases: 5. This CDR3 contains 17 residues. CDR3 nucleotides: TGTGCCAGCAGCACAGGGACTAGCGGGGGGGCTTACAATGAGCAGTTCTTC. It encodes CASSTGTSGGAYNEQFF. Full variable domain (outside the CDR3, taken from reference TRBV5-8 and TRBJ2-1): EAGVTQSPTHLIKTRGQQATLRCSPISGHTSVYWYQQALGLGLQFLLWYDEGEERNRGNFPPRFSGRQFPNYSSELNVNALELEDSALYLCASSTGTSGGAYNEQFFGPGTRLTVL.

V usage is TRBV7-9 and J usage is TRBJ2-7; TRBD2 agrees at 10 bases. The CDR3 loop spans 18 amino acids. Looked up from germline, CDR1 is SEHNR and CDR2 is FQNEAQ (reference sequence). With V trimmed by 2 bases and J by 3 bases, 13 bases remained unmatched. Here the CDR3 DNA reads TGTGCCAGCAGCTTACCTAGCGGGGGCCAGGGGGGGAGCTACGAGCAGTACTTC. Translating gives CASSLPSGGQGGSYEQYF.

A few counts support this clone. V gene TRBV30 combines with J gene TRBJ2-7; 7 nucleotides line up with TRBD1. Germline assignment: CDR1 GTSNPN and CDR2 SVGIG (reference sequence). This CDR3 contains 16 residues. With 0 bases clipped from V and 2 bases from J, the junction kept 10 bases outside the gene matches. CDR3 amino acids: CAWSVLRGLRAYEQYF. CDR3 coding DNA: TGTGCCTGGAGTGTATTGAGGGGGCTTCGGGCCTACGAGCAGTACTTC.

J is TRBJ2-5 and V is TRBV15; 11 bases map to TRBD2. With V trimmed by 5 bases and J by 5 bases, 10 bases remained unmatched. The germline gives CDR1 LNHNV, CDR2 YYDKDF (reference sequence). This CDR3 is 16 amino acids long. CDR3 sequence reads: CATSPRLAGGRETQYF. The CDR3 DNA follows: TGTGCCACCAGCCCCAGGTTAGCGGGAGGGCGGGAGACCCAGTACTTC.

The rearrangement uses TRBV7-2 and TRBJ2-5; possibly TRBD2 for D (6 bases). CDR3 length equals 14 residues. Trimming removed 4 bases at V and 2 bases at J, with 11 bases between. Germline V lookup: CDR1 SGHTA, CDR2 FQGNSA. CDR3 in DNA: TGTGCCAGCAGCTCCTCTAGCGTACAAGAGACCCAGTACTTC. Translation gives CASSSSSVQETQYF.

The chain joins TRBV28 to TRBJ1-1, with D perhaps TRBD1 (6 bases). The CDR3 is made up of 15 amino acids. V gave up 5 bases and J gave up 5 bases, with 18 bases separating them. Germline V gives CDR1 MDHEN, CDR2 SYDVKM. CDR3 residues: CASSPRNREKTEAFF. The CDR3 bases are TGTGCCAGCAGTCCCCGAAACAGGGAGAAAACTGAAGCTTTCTTT.

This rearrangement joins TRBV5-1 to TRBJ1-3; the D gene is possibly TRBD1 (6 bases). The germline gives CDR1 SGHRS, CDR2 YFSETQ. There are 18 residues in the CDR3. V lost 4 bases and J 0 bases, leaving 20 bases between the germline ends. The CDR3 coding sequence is TGCGCCAGCAGCGGAGGCTTGGGGGGGCCAAGCTCTGGAAACACCATATATTTT. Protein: CASSGGLGGPSSGNTIYF.